This T cell receptor (beta chain) was recovered during a study of blood T cells in healthy people across ages. General study results and limits: Higher naive T cell percentage went strongly together with higher TCR beta diversity. Calculation of diversity from one million T cells yielded estimates considered to be underestimates.

PCR was performed a second time for 7 to 11 cycles using a sample-barcoded 5' primer and a J-beta primer mix. Each cDNA molecule received a tag from a template-switch adaptor that had 12 random nucleotides. Samples each returned at least 3 million CDR3-containing paired-end reads. TCRdb reprocessed the 5' RACE reads via MiXCR and lists one record per CDR3 protein. The table records approximately 800,000 distinct CDR3 sequences, around 62% of them present only once. In regard to this clonotype: Antigen: not known.

The germline V and J ends were trimmed by 2 bases and 1 base, with 15 bases remaining between them. The CDR3 spans 16 residues. Per germline, CDR1 SGHAT and CDR2 FQNNGV. The rearrangement joins TRBV11-2 to TRBJ2-7; perhaps TRBD1 as D (6 bases). The TCR sequence derives from a man younger than 45 in good health. Sequencing was done on a sample of blood. CDR3 sequence (DNA): TGTGCCAGCAGCTTAAACAGAGGGACATCTTCCTACGAGCAGTACTTC. Translation gives CASSLNRGTSSYEQYF. Complete variable domain (other parts from reference TRBV11-2 and TRBJ2-7): EAGVAQSPRYKIIEKRQSVAFWCNPISGHATLYWYQQILGQGPKLLIQFQNNGVVDDSQLPKDRFSAERLKGVDSTLKIQPAKLEDSAVYLCASSLNRGTSSYEQYFGPGTRLTVT.